These T cell receptor beta chains were read from a single sample in a study of blood T cell repertoires in COVID-19. This table comes from immunoSEQ multiplex PCR, and its TCRdb copy is limited to in-frame clones, with some not included. Of approximately 90,000 clones in the sample, more than 65% are singletons; the top ten hold roughly 25%. The sequenced sample was peripheral blood. The receptor set was obtained from a man between 60 and 75 years old with acute or convalescent COVID-19. Both conserved end residues are part of each CDR3. D genes are given only for firm matches. A row's size may be missing; if present it is once, few, many or a size class.

>TRBV4-3|TRBJ1-3|.|.
TGCGCCAGCAGCCAAGGCAGTGGAAACACCATATATTTT
CASSQGSGNTIYF
>TRBV9|TRBJ1-2|once|.
TGTGCCAGCAGCGTAGATCCCAGGGCGAATGGCTACACCTTC
CASSVDPRANGYTF
>TRBV3-1/TRBV3-2|TRBJ2-3|.|TRBD2
TGTGCCAGCAGATTAACCGCTATCGGGGGGGGCCCAGATACGCAGTATTTT
CASRLTAIGGGPDTQYF
>TRBV7-9|TRBJ2-1|.|.
TGTGCCAGCAGCTTAGTAGGGGAAAGCTCCTACAATGAGCAGTTCTTC
CASSLVGESSYNEQFF
>TRBV9|TRBJ2-5|.|TRBD2
TGTGCCAGCAGCGAGGACGGGACTAGCACGAAGACCCAGTACTTC
CASSEDGTSTKTQYF
>TRBV2|TRBJ1-4|.|.
TGTGCCATCCGGGACACGGAAAAAAATGAAAAACTGTTTTTT
CAIRDTEKNEKLFF
>TRBV5-1|TRBJ1-1|.|.
TGCGCCAGCAGCTTGGGGGGCAACACTGAAGCTTTCTTT
CASSLGGNTEAFF
>TRBV28|TRBJ1-2|.|.
TGTGCCAGCAGGCCCCTAGGCGATGGCTACACCTTC
CASRPLGDGYTF
>TRBV7-2|TRBJ1-5|.|.
TGTGCCAGCAGCTTAGCGACAGGACGGGGCAATCAGCCCCAGCATTTT
CASSLATGRGNQPQHF
>TRBV19|TRBJ2-7|few|.
TGTGCCAGTAGCCGGGACAAACCCGACGAGCAGTACTTC
CASSRDKPDEQYF
>TRBV19|TRBJ2-3|.|TRBD1
TGTGCCAGTAGTACCCGACAGGGGGCTTTACTGAGAGATACGCAGTATTTT
CASSTRQGALLRDTQYF
>TRBV27|TRBJ1-5|.|.
TGTGCCAGCAGTTCTACTAGCAATCAGCCCCAGCATTTT
CASSSTSNQPQHF
>TRBV5-1|TRBJ1-1|.|.
TGCGCCAGCAGCTTGACGGGTTGGAACACTGAAGCTTTCTTT
CASSLTGWNTEAFF
>TRBV19|TRBJ2-4|.|.
TGTGCCAGTAGTACAACACAGGGAATCAATACCCTAGCCAAAAACATTCAGTACTTC
CASSTTQGINTLAKNIQYF
>TRBV3-1/TRBV3-2|TRBJ1-2|.|TRBD1
TGTGCCAGCAGCCCCCGGACAGGGGGCGGAAACTATGGCTACACCTTC
CASSPRTGGGNYGYTF